This passage covers 27 T cell receptor beta chains from one sample sequenced in a study of T cell responses to AZD1222 COVID-19 vaccine. TCRdb's copy holds only in-frame clones and misses some; the assay was immunoSEQ multiplex PCR. This sample has under 150,000 clones, with 85% to 90% found just once. Specimen: peripheral blood, collected on day 0 of MenACWY control vaccination. These receptors originate from an adult in good health.

The chain couples TRBV10-2 to TRBJ2-7, with D unclear. The CDR3 loop spans 12 amino acids. Germline CDR1 WSHSY, CDR2 SAAADI. Trimming cost V 1 base and J 3 bases, with 4 bases left between them. For the CDR3, the DNA is TGCGCCAGCAGTGAGTTGGGCTACGAGCAGTACTTC. Amino acids: CASSELGYEQYF.

This clone has a handful of counts. The rearrangement links TRBV5-1 to TRBJ2-1; 8 nucleotides match TRBD2. Germline trimming cut 3 bases from V and 3 bases from J; bases unmatched to any gene: 8. Germline loops: CDR1 SGHRS, CDR2 YFSETQ. This CDR3 region has 16 residues. For the CDR3, the DNA is TGCGCCAGCAGCTCCGGGGGTAGCGGGATCTACAATGAGCAGTTCTTC. Its translation is CASSSGGSGIYNEQFF.

The chain carries TRBV19 and TRBJ2-1, with TRBD2 identical over 10 bases. Trimming took 6 bases from V and 11 from J; bases not matched to a gene: 7. CDR1 and CDR2 from the germline V gene are LNHDA and SQIVND (reference sequence). This CDR3 comprises 13 residues. As DNA, the CDR3 is TGTGCCAGTAGCCCCGGGACTAGCGATAAGCAGTTCTTC. This codes for CASSPGTSDKQFF.

The CDR3, as DNA: TGTGCCAGCAGTTTAGACAGTCAGCCCCAGCATTTT. It translates to CASSLDSQPQHF. V usage is TRBV12-3 or TRBV12-4 and J usage is TRBJ1-5; no clear D gene. The CDR3 length is 12 residues. Trimming shortened V by 1 base and J by 6 bases, and 4 bases separated the two germline ends.

The CDR3 DNA reads as TGTGCCACCAGCAGAGCACGGACAGGGGGACCCTACGAGCAGTACTTC. Protein sequence: CATSRARTGGPYEQYF. The chain combines TRBV15 with TRBJ2-7; 10 nucleotides match TRBD1. The CDR3 has 16 residues. The germline V gene has CDR1 LNHNV and CDR2 YYDKDF (reference sequence). J lost 2 bases, V lost 1 base, and 5 bases had no gene match.

The chain has TRBV20-1 and TRBJ1-3; maybe TRBD1 (6 bases). Germline V gives CDR1 DFQATT, CDR2 SNEGSKA (reference sequence). The CDR3 runs to 14 residues. V was trimmed by 3 bases and J by 3 bases, leaving 12 bases between them. The CDR3 region is CSASEGGDGNTIYF. The CDR3 nucleotides read TGCAGTGCTAGTGAAGGGGGGGATGGAAACACCATATATTTT.

This clone is a singleton in its sample. This rearrangement joins TRBV6-5 to TRBJ2-5; maybe TRBD1 (5 bases). The length of the CDR3 is 15 residues. The germline gives CDR1 MNHEY, CDR2 SVGAGI. V gave up 0 bases and J gave up 0 bases, with 8 bases separating them. The CDR3 region is CASSYSIRDQETQYF. CDR3 coding DNA: TGTGCCAGCAGTTACTCGATCAGGGACCAAGAGACCCAGTACTTC.

The chain joins TRBV7-3 to TRBJ2-7; TRBD2 is a possible D gene (7 bases). Looked up from germline, CDR1 is SGHTA and CDR2 is FQGTGA. This CDR3 is 14 amino acids long. V dropped 8 bases and J dropped 5 bases, with 19 bases sitting between them. The CDR3 nucleotides read TGTGCCAGCTCCCGCGAGGGGGGGTTCGACGAGCAGTACTTC. Protein product: CASSREGGFDEQYF. The full variable domain, completed using reference TRBV7-3 and TRBJ2-7, is GAGVSQTPSNKVTEKGKYVELRCDPISGHTALYWYRQSLGQGPEFLIYFQGTGAADDSGLPNDRFFAVRPEGSVSTLKIQRTERGDSAVYLCASSREGGFDEQYFGPGTRLTVT.

This clone was counted between two and nine times. The chain joins TRBV5-8 to TRBJ2-7; 7 bases are shared with TRBD1. This CDR3 contains 14 residues. Losses at the gene ends were 7 bases for V and 1 base for J; bases not matched to a gene: 8. The germline V gene has CDR1 SGHTS and CDR2 YDEGEE. CDR3 coding DNA: TGTGCCAGCCCAGAAGGGGGCTATTCCTACGAGCAGTACTTC. This encodes CASPEGGYSYEQYF. Based on the CDR3 plus reference TRBV5-8 and TRBJ2-7, the full variable domain is EAGVTQSPTHLIKTRGQQATLRCSPISGHTSVYWYQQALGLGLQFLLWYDEGEERNRGNFPPRFSGRQFPNYSSELNVNALELEDSALYLCASPEGGYSYEQYFGPGTRLTVT.

V gene TRBV7-2 combines with J gene TRBJ2-2, with 9 positions matching TRBD1. CDR1 and CDR2 from the germline V gene are SGHTA and FQGNSA. CDR3 length: 17 residues. With 7 bases clipped from V and 6 bases from J, the junction kept 15 bases outside the gene matches. CDR3 coding DNA: TGTGCCAGCAAGGGGTTTATAGGGACAGGGTTGTCCGGGGAGCTGTTTTTT. Its translation is CASKGFIGTGLSGELFF.

This clone turned up a few times. The chain joins TRBV5-4 to TRBJ1-6; D is unresolved. The V and J ends lost 0 bases and 6 bases respectively, with 10 bases between them. This CDR3 spans 15 amino acids. Germline values: CDR1 SGHNT, CDR2 YYREEE (reference sequence). CDR3 region: CASSLGFPANSPLHF. Written as DNA, the CDR3 is TGTGCCAGCAGCTTGGGGTTTCCAGCTAATTCACCCCTCCACTTT.

V gene TRBV10-3 combines with J gene TRBJ2-7, with D perhaps TRBD2 (5 bases). The CDR3 consists of 14 residues. The germline V and J ends were trimmed by 6 bases and 6 bases, with 18 bases remaining between them. Germline V CDR1 and CDR2: ENHRY, SYGVKD. CDR3 nucleotides: TGTGCCATCAGCGTTGGGGATTTACTAGGCGAGCAGTACTTC. Protein: CAISVGDLLGEQYF.

V gene TRBV6-4 combines with J gene TRBJ2-3; D remains ambiguous. CDR3 length equals 15 residues. V gave up 0 bases and J gave up 0 bases, with 7 bases separating them. In germline, CDR1 is MRHNA, CDR2 SNTAGT. The CDR3 coding sequence is TGTGCCAGCAGTGACTCGGCGGCGAGCACAGATACGCAGTATTTT. Its translation: CASSDSAASTDTQYF.

The chain uses TRBV20-1 and TRBJ1-2, with unresolved D. The CDR3 is 13 residues long. CDR1 and CDR2 from the germline V gene are DFQATT and SNEGSKA (reference sequence). With 3 bases removed from V and 3 bases from J, the gap between germline ends came to 11 bases. For the CDR3, the DNA is TGCAGTGCTAGTCCCGGACTTGACTATGGCTACACCTTC. It translates to CSASPGLDYGYTF.

This sequence joins TRBV27 and TRBJ2-3, with TRBD2 matching 10 bases. Looked up from germline, CDR1 is MNHEY and CDR2 is SMNVEV (reference sequence). CDR3 length equals 16 residues. J gave up 5 bases and V 3 bases, and 8 bases lay outside the gene matches. The CDR3 region is CASSFWLAGAGDTQYF. The DNA for the CDR3 is TGTGCCAGCAGTTTCTGGCTAGCGGGAGCTGGAGATACGCAGTATTTT.

V gene TRBV3-1 (or the pseudogene TRBV3-2) combines with J gene TRBJ2-4; no firm D call. Per the germline V gene, CDR1 is LGHDT and CDR2 is YNNKEL (reference sequence). Trimming left V 3 bases short and J 4 bases short, with 10 bases between. CDR3 length equals 14 residues. CDR3 amino acids: CASSQAVLKNIQYF. Here the CDR3 DNA reads TGTGCCAGCAGCCAGGCGGTTCTGAAAAACATTCAGTACTTC.

In regard to this clone: The same CDR3 is also encoded by other DNA sequences in this sample. V is TRBV9 and J is TRBJ2-1; 10 bases are a match to TRBD2. Germline CDR1 SGDLS, CDR2 YYNGEE. V dropped 0 bases and J dropped 3; count of bases not matched to a gene: 0. The length of the CDR3 is 15 residues. CDR3 residues: CASSVGTSGYNEQFF. CDR3 DNA sequence: TGTGCCAGCAGCGTAGGGACTAGCGGCTACAATGAGCAGTTCTTC.

This clone was seen a single time. This rearrangement joins TRBV7-3 to TRBJ2-3, with D possibly TRBD1 on 6 matching bases. The CDR3 is 15 residues long. V shed 5 bases and J shed 5 bases, with 17 bases lying between them. Germline V lookup: CDR1 SGHTA, CDR2 FQGTGA. The CDR3 DNA reads TGTGCCAGCAGCGGGTCGCACTCACAGGGAGATACGCAGTATTTT. It encodes CASSGSHSQGDTQYF. The full variable domain, rest sourced from reference TRBV7-3 and TRBJ2-3, is GAGVSQTPSNKVTEKGKYVELRCDPISGHTALYWYRQSLGQGPEFLIYFQGTGAADDSGLPNDRFFAVRPEGSVSTLKIQRTERGDSAVYLCASSGSHSQGDTQYFGPGTRLTVL.

The chain uses TRBV12-3 or TRBV12-4 and TRBJ2-5; 8 nucleotides align to TRBD1. This CDR3 comprises 13 residues. Trimming cost V 5 bases and J 8 bases; bases outside gene matches: 7. CDR3 sequence (DNA): TGTGCCAGCAGTATACAGGGGGTAGGAACCCAGTACTTC. Residues: CASSIQGVGTQYF.

V gene TRBV6-6 combines with J gene TRBJ2-5; weak D call: TRBD2 (7 bases). Germline V CDR1 and CDR2: MNHNY, SVGAGI (reference sequence). The CDR3 covers 13 residues. Trimming pared 6 bases from V and 5 bases from J, leaving 13 bases between. The CDR3 coding sequence is TGTGCCAGCAGCGTTGGGGGGGCTGAGACCCAGTACTTC. Translated, it gives CASSVGGAETQYF.

The chain combines TRBV7-2 with TRBJ1-2, with no clear D. Deletions cut 3 bases from V and 5 bases from J, with 10 bases between. Germline values: CDR1 SGHTA, CDR2 FQGNSA. The length of the CDR3 is 13 residues. CDR3 sequence reads: CASSFLVLYGYTF. Written as DNA, the CDR3 is TGTGCCAGCAGCTTTCTTGTACTATATGGCTACACCTTC.

The chain is built from TRBV5-8 and TRBJ2-7, with 11 bases lining up with TRBD2. The CDR3 has 15 residues. From germline, CDR1 is SGHTS and CDR2 YDEGEE. With V trimmed by 2 bases and J by 5 bases, 6 bases remained unmatched. The DNA of the CDR3 is TGTGCCAGCAGCTTTAGCGGGAGGGTTAATGACGAGCAGTACTTC. Amino acids: CASSFSGRVNDEQYF.

The rearrangement joins TRBV7-9 to TRBJ1-1; D gene uncertain. Germline V gives CDR1 SEHNR, CDR2 FQNEAQ (reference sequence). V lost 4 bases to trimming and J lost 7 bases, with 10 bases between them. The CDR3 sequence is 12 residues long. The CDR3: CASSYDGFEAFF. In DNA, the CDR3 is TGTGCCAGCAGCTATGACGGCTTTGAAGCTTTCTTT. The full variable domain, with the rest looked up from reference TRBV7-9 and TRBJ1-1, is DTGVSQNPRHKITKRGQNVTFRCDPISEHNRLYWYRQTLGQGPEFLTYFQNEAQLEKSRLLSDRFSAERPKGSFSTLEIQRTEQGDSAMYLCASSYDGFEAFFGQGTRLTVV.

The V call is TRBV11-2, the J call TRBJ2-7; D remains ambiguous. Trimming left V 0 bases short and J 2 bases short, with 14 bases between. Germline-derived CDR1 and CDR2 are SGHAT and FQNNGV. The CDR3 loop spans 16 amino acids. The CDR3 DNA sequence: TGTGCCAGCAGCTTAGAGATCCCTTCGCACCCCTACGAGCAGTACTTC. Protein sequence: CASSLEIPSHPYEQYF.

The chain employs TRBV5-6 and TRBJ2-5; D is uncertain. The CDR3 is 14 amino acids. Per germline, CDR1 SGHDT and CDR2 YYEEEE. The V gene lost 3 bases and the J gene lost 2 bases, with 11 bases spanning the gap. The CDR3 DNA is TGTGCCAGCAGCTATCGTGACGGTCAAGAGACCCAGTACTTC. It codes for CASSYRDGQETQYF.

This chain connects TRBV18 to TRBJ2-5; maybe TRBD1 (5 bases). There are 13 residues in the CDR3. CDR1 and CDR2 from the germline V gene are KGHSH and LQKENI. The V end lost 4 bases, the J end lost 3 bases, and 9 bases lay between the germline ends. CDR3 nucleotides: TGTGCCAGCTCACTAAACAGGAAAGAGACCCAGTACTTC. This encodes CASSLNRKETQYF.

The rearrangement joins TRBV27 to TRBJ1-2, with a possible D match to TRBD1 (6 bases). The CDR3 extends over 14 amino acids. V was trimmed by 2 bases and J by 6 bases, leaving 13 bases between them. Germline CDR1 reads MNHEY; CDR2 reads SMNVEV (reference sequence). The CDR3 sequence is CASSLTLTGNGYTF. The CDR3 coding sequence is TGTGCCAGCAGTTTAACTCTTACAGGGAATGGCTACACCTTC.